A single sample is the source of the 13 T cell receptor beta chains below, sequenced in a study of regulatory T cells in long-lasting Graves disease. Assembly of TCR beta libraries relied on iRepertoire HTBI primers together with Arm-PCR of CDR3 regions. TCRdb redid the calling of the multiplex PCR reads with MiXCR, one entry per CDR3 protein. The table records 350,000 to 450,000 distinct CDR3 sequences, around 11% of them present only once. Stated time point: newly diagnosed GD, antithyroid drugs for less than 3 months. Scientists built the TCR library using RNA that was extracted from PBMCs. The sample was also reused in another study, on T cells in Graves' hyperthyroidism and ophthalmopathy.

The sample in question was peripheral blood mononuclear cells (PBMCs), obtained at new diagnosis, from a patient treated with antithyroid drugs. These TCRs come from a woman younger than 35 with Graves disease.

This clonotype was picked up many times. V usage is TRBV28 and J usage is TRBJ2-1; 7 nucleotides agree with TRBD2. V was pared by 7 bases and J by 3 bases, with 15 bases of the junction left unmatched. From germline, CDR1 is MDHEN and CDR2 SYDVKM. CDR3 size: 17 residues. CDR3 region: CASTSAGELTSYNEQFF. The CDR3 DNA is TGTGCCAGCACCAGTGCGGGGGAGTTGACTAGCTACAATGAGCAGTTCTTC.

V is TRBV29-1 and J is TRBJ2-1, with TRBD2 identical over 14 bases. J gave up 1 base and V 6 bases, and 11 bases lay outside the gene matches. Germline V gives CDR1 SQVTM, CDR2 ANQGSEA. CDR3 length: 18 amino acids. In nucleotides, the CDR3 is TGCAGCGTCGAGGGACTAGCGGGAGCCGCGTCTTCCTACAATGAGCAGTTCTTC. Translated: CSVEGLAGAASSYNEQFF.

This clonotype has only a few counts. V is TRBV4-1 and J is TRBJ1-3, with D maybe TRBD1 (5 bases). CDR3 length equals 17 residues. V lost 0 bases and J lost 4, with 16 bases in between. Germline V gene data show CDR1 as MGHRA and CDR2 as YSYEKL. CDR3 nucleotide sequence: TGCGCCAGCAGCCAAGACCAATTATGGGGGACGGGAAACACCATATATTTT. This encodes CASSQDQLWGTGNTIYF.

This clonotype was seen repeatedly, ten times or more. V and J are TRBV2 and TRBJ1-5, with D perhaps TRBD1 (5 bases). Germline loops: CDR1 SNHLY, CDR2 FYNNEI. Trimming took 3 bases from V and 6 from J, leaving 9 bases between them. The CDR3 sequence is 13 residues long. This chain's CDR3 is CASSDAGIQPQHF. For the CDR3, the DNA is TGTGCCAGCAGTGACGCAGGGATTCAGCCCCAGCATTTT.

This clonotype was observed many times. The rearrangement links TRBV15 to TRBJ2-1; TRBD1 might be the D (6 bases). Trimming removed 9 bases from V and 5 bases from J, with 17 bases in between. The germline gives CDR1 LNHNV, CDR2 YYDKDF (reference sequence). The CDR3 contains 14 residues. This CDR3 is CATNHRVDDNEQFF. In nucleotides, the CDR3 is TGTGCCACGAACCACAGGGTGGACGACAATGAGCAGTTCTTC. The full variable domain, in which reference TRBV15 and TRBJ2-1 provide the parts outside the CDR3, is DAMVIQNPRYQVTQFGKPVTLSCSQTLNHNVMYWYQQKSSQAPKLLFHYYDKDFNNEADTPDNFQSRRPNTSFCFLDIRSPGLGDTAMYLCATNHRVDDNEQFFGPGTRLTVL.

This clonotype has just a few counts. J is TRBJ1-2 and V is TRBV20-1, with D uncertain. Per the germline V gene, CDR1 is DFQATT and CDR2 is SNEGSKA (reference sequence). CDR3 length: 11 amino acids. V gave up 3 bases and J gave up 4 bases, with 6 bases separating them. CDR3 protein: CSASSVYGYTF. CDR3 nucleotide sequence: TGCAGTGCTAGTAGTGTCTATGGCTACACCTTC.

This clonotype was detected many times. This sequence joins TRBV2 and TRBJ1-2; 7 positions agree with TRBD1. CDR1 SNHLY and CDR2 FYNNEI come from the germline V gene. This CDR3 region has 13 residues. V shed 5 bases and J 6 bases; nucleotides not matched to a gene: 6. Here the CDR3 DNA reads TGTGCCAGCAGTCTTACTACAGGGGATGGCTACACCTTC. Translating it yields CASSLTTGDGYTF.

This chain links TRBV20-1 with TRBJ1-2; D might be TRBD1 (5 bases). Deletions cut 6 bases from V and 9 bases from J, with 14 bases between. CDR3 length: 11 amino acids. Germline V lookup: CDR1 DFQATT, CDR2 SNEGSKA (reference sequence). Here the CDR3 DNA reads TGCAGTGCGGGGGAACCTGCGAGCTACACCTTC. Its translation is CSAGEPASYTF.

The sample holds many counts of this clonotype. This rearrangement joins TRBV6-1 to TRBJ1-1; 10 bases agree with TRBD1. The V segment lost 9 bases and the J segment 11 bases; nucleotides outside the gene matches: 12. The CDR3 runs 13 residues. The germline gives CDR1 MNHNS, CDR2 SASEGT. The DNA of the CDR3 is TGTGCCAGTTCCGGACAGGGGGTCACCTTGGCTTTCTTT. Translating it yields CASSGQGVTLAFF.

This clonotype showed up many times. The CDR3 DNA reads as TGTGCCAGCGAAGGACCACAAGAGACCCAGTACTTC. This gives the protein CASEGPQETQYF. The chain recombines TRBV28 with TRBJ2-5, with D uncertain. The CDR3 totals 12 residues. Germline lookup yields CDR1 MDHEN and CDR2 SYDVKM. Deletions cut 8 bases from V and 2 bases from J, with 9 bases between.

The genes are TRBV19 and TRBJ2-1; D possibly matches TRBD1 or TRBD2 (5 bases each). V was shortened by 0 bases and J by 8 bases, with 14 bases between the two germline ends. The length of the CDR3 is 15 residues. CDR1 is LNHDA and CDR2 is SQIVND in the germline V gene (reference sequence). For the CDR3, the DNA is TGTGCCAGTAGTATAGACGTGGGACCTCTTGATGAGCAGTTCTTC. Its translation: CASSIDVGPLDEQFF.

The table lists this clonotype with a few counts. V and J are TRBV6-1 and TRBJ2-1, with D possibly TRBD1 on 7 matching bases. Trimming left V 7 bases short and J 8 bases short, with 21 bases between. This CDR3 is 15 amino acids long. Per germline, CDR1 MNHNS and CDR2 SASEGT. This CDR3 reads CASTRTQGRTHEQFF. For the CDR3, the DNA is TGTGCCAGCACCCGTACACAGGGGAGGACTCATGAGCAGTTCTTC.

This clonotype was recorded many times. The CDR3 is CASSDRGIVTEAFF. DNA for the CDR3: TGTGCCAGCAGTGATAGGGGGATAGTGACTGAAGCTTTCTTT. The chain recombines TRBV6-1 with TRBJ1-1; tentatively, D is TRBD1 (6 bases). V was pared by 3 bases and J by 5 bases, with 13 bases between. Germline loops: CDR1 MNHNS, CDR2 SASEGT. The CDR3 is 14 residues long.